These 18 T cell receptor beta chains were all obtained from the same sample, sequenced in a study of identical twins. TCRdb re-analysed the 5' RACE reads in MiXCR, keeping a single row per CDR3 protein. Of roughly 490,000 distinct CDR3 sequences listed, 14% are singletons. This sample also belongs to another study, concerning yellow fever vaccine responses in identical twins.

The sample comprised CD4+ T cells sorted from blood. Receptors originate from a young woman in good health.

A few counts support this clonotype. The CDR3 DNA follows: TGTGCCAGCAGCCTGGGACTAGCGGCCAACAATGAGCAGTTCTTC. Its protein product is CASSLGLAANNEQFF. The chain has TRBV11-2 and TRBJ2-1, with TRBD2 identical over 11 bases. Germline-derived CDR1 and CDR2 are SGHAT and FQNNGV. The CDR3 has 15 amino acids. J gave up 5 bases and V 5 bases, and 5 bases lay outside the gene matches.

This clonotype appeared a few times. The V and J genes are TRBV27 and TRBJ1-6; a weak D match, TRBD1 (6 bases). Deletions cut 1 base from V and 8 bases from J, with 9 bases between. Germline values: CDR1 MNHEY, CDR2 SMNVEV (reference sequence). This CDR3 is built from 14 residues. Here the CDR3 reads CASSLYYRDSPLHF. The CDR3 coding sequence is TGTGCCAGCAGTTTATATTACAGGGATTCACCCCTCCACTTT.

The chain employs TRBV10-3 and TRBJ1-6; D may be TRBD1 (6 bases). The V gene lost 11 bases and the J gene lost 7 bases, with 15 bases spanning the gap. The CDR3 length is 13 residues. The V gene's germline CDR1 is ENHRY and CDR2 SYGVKD. The CDR3 DNA sequence: TGTGCCCCCGAACTACAGGGAAATTCACCCCTCCACTTT. Residues: CAPELQGNSPLHF.

In this sample, this clonotype turned up a few times. The J gene is TRBJ2-2, the V gene TRBV10-3; D is uncertain. V lost 2 bases to trimming and J lost 1 base, with 5 bases between them. Germline CDR1 and CDR2: ENHRY and SYGVKD. This CDR3 has 14 residues. Written as DNA, the CDR3 is TGTGCCATCAGTGAGACAGAGAACACCGGGGAGCTGTTTTTT. Translated, it gives CAISETENTGELFF.

The chain links TRBV3-1 to TRBJ2-7, with TRBD1 matching 7 bases. The CDR3 spans 16 residues. V trimming: 1 base; J trimming: 0 bases; junction bases outside the gene matches: 6. Germline V gene sequence: CDR1 LGHDT, CDR2 YNNKEL (reference sequence). CDR3 in DNA: TGTGCCAGCAGCCAAGGGGGACAGAAGTACTCCTACGAGCAGTACTTC. This sequence encodes CASSQGGQKYSYEQYF.

Notes on this clonotype: One base away lies a much larger clone, so this may be a sequencing read error. The genes are TRBV12-3 or TRBV12-4 and TRBJ2-2; the D gene is possibly TRBD1 (6 bases). The CDR3 runs to 18 residues. Here the CDR3 reads CAISFQGPLTGFTGELFF. The CDR3, as DNA: TGTGCCATCAGTTTTCAGGGCCCCTTAACAGGGTTTACCGGGGAGCTGTTTTTT.

The genes are TRBV4-2 and TRBJ2-3, with D possibly being TRBD2 (6 bases). CDR3 length: 17 residues. Germline V CDR1 and CDR2: LGHNA, YNFKEQ. V lost 4 bases, J lost 4 bases, and 21 bases lay in between. CDR3 bases: TGTGCCAGCAGCCCAAATTCGAGGCTAGCGATCGCAGATACGCAGTATTTT. Its translation is CASSPNSRLAIADTQYF.

The V gene is TRBV7-2, the J gene TRBJ2-7, with D unresolved. Per germline, CDR1 SGHTA and CDR2 FQGNSA. V was clipped by 4 bases and J by 3 bases, with 22 bases between them. The CDR3 loop spans 17 amino acids. CDR3 in amino acids: CASSSRSRAGPLYEQYF. The CDR3 DNA reads as TGTGCCAGCAGCTCACGCTCTAGGGCCGGGCCTCTCTACGAGCAGTACTTC. Supplemented by reference TRBV7-2 and TRBJ2-7, the full variable domain reads GAGVSQSPSNKVTEKGKDVELRCDPISGHTALYWYRQSLGQGLEFLIYFQGNSAPDKSGLPSDRFSAERTGGSVSTLTIQRTQQEDSAVYLCASSSRSRAGPLYEQYFGPGTRLTVT.

This clonotype has at least ten counts. This chain joins TRBV12-3 or TRBV12-4 and TRBJ2-7, with 7 bases identical to TRBD1. The CDR3 spans 14 residues. V lost 5 bases and J lost 1; bases outside the gene matches: 5. CDR3 residues: CASSLGQSSYEQYF. CDR3 nucleotide sequence: TGTGCCAGCAGTCTGGGACAGAGTTCCTACGAGCAGTACTTC.

The chain links TRBV12-3 or TRBV12-4 to TRBJ2-5; D might be TRBD2 (6 bases). The CDR3 is 15 residues long. V lost 2 bases to trimming and J lost 1 base, with 11 bases between them. The DNA for the CDR3 is TGTGCCAGCAGTTTATTTTCGGGGGTCCAAGAGACCCAGTACTTC. Amino acids: CASSLFSGVQETQYF.

This clonotype was picked up a small number of times. The CDR3 nucleotides are TGTGCCACCAAATCCGCGGGAGCAATAGATACGCAGTATTTT. Its translation: CATKSAGAIDTQYF. This chain joins TRBV15 and TRBJ2-3; 7 bases agree with TRBD2. The CDR3 contains 14 residues. Germline-derived CDR1 and CDR2 are LNHNV and YYDKDF (reference sequence). V shed 7 bases and J 5 bases; nucleotides not matched to a gene: 9.

This chain uses TRBV6-1 with TRBJ1-6; 10 bases align to TRBD1. CDR3 length: 15 amino acids. V shed 7 bases, J shed 8 bases, and the junction held 8 bases outside the gene matches. Germline V gene sequence: CDR1 MNHNS, CDR2 SASEGT. CDR3 protein: CASIGGTGDYSPLHF. In DNA, the CDR3 is TGTGCCAGCATCGGGGGGACAGGGGATTATTCACCCCTCCACTTT.

This clonotype was seen at least ten times. The chain recombines TRBV7-8 with TRBJ1-5; D may be TRBD1 (5 bases). V was shortened by 5 bases and J by 2 bases, with 13 bases between the two germline ends. The CDR3 has 15 residues. Germline V gives CDR1 SGHVS, CDR2 FQNEAQ. The CDR3 protein is CASSRSGGGNQPQHF. CDR3 nucleotides: TGTGCCAGCAGCCGATCTGGGGGGGGCAATCAGCCCCAGCATTTT.

The table lists this clonotype with a few counts. The chain uses TRBV27 and TRBJ2-3; no clear D gene. The V end lost 6 bases, the J end lost 0 bases, and 10 bases lay between the germline ends. Per the germline V gene, CDR1 is MNHEY and CDR2 is SMNVEV (reference sequence). The length of the CDR3 is 14 residues. CDR3 nucleotides: TGTGCCAGCAGGGGAAGACCGAGCACAGATACGCAGTATTTT. Protein: CASRGRPSTDTQYF.

This clonotype occurred a few times. The V call is TRBV7-9, the J call TRBJ2-4; no clear D gene. Trimming removed 5 bases at V and 7 bases at J, with 15 bases between. Germline V gives CDR1 SEHNR, CDR2 FQNEAQ (reference sequence). The CDR3 extends over 14 amino acids. CDR3 sequence reads: CASSQRQRGNIQYF. DNA for the CDR3: TGTGCCAGCAGCCAGAGACAACGTGGCAACATTCAGTACTTC.

This clonotype was observed a handful of times. V is TRBV10-3 and J is TRBJ2-7; 7 nucleotides agree with TRBD1. The CDR3 totals 13 residues. The trim removed 9 bases at V and 0 bases at J, leaving 5 bases unmatched. Germline values: CDR1 ENHRY, CDR2 SYGVKD. For the CDR3, the DNA is TGTGCCATAGCCGGGACAGCCTCCTACGAGCAGTACTTC. It translates to CAIAGTASYEQYF.

The J gene is TRBJ1-2, the V gene TRBV6-2 or TRBV6-3, with D unclear. CDR1 and CDR2 from the germline V gene are MNHEY and SVGEGT. With 6 bases removed from V and 7 bases from J, the gap between germline ends came to 9 bases. The CDR3 extends over 11 amino acids. The CDR3 protein is CASSTHGGYTF. The DNA of the CDR3 is TGTGCCAGCAGCACCCATGGTGGCTACACCTTC.

This clonotype was observed at least ten times. The J gene is TRBJ2-2, the V gene TRBV24-1; the match to TRBD1 covers 9 bases. In germline, CDR1 is KGHDR, CDR2 SFDVKD. The ends lost 1 base at V and 1 base at J; junction bases unmatched: 3. The length of the CDR3 is 17 residues. The CDR3 nucleotides are TGTGCCACCAGTGATTTCCCGGGACAGGGGAACACCGGGGAGCTGTTTTTT. Its protein is CATSDFPGQGNTGELFF.